The rows below give T cell receptor beta chains drawn from one sample of a study of T cells after yellow fever vaccination. TCRdb processed the 5' RACE reads anew with MiXCR; each CDR3 protein has one entry. The data show about 310,000 distinct CDR3 sequences, roughly 4% seen once. The sequences come from PBMCs, collected on the day of the yellow fever booster vaccination. These receptor sequences come from a man aged 18 to 30 who received the YFV17D yellow fever vaccine. Each CDR3 is given with its conserved first and last residue. A D gene is named only where the DNA matches it firmly. The listing skips clone size in some rows; elsewhere it reads once, few, many or a size class.

clone_size | j_call | v_call | d_call | cdr3_aa | cdr3_nt
few | TRBJ2-7 | TRBV7-2 | - | CASSLVDNSYEQYF | TGTGCCAGCAGCTTAGTAGACAACTCCTACGAGCAGTACTTC
many | TRBJ2-6 | TRBV6-2/TRBV6-3 | - | CASSYLRPSGANVLTF | TGTGCCAGCAGTTACCTGCGTCCCTCTGGGGCCAACGTCCTGACTTTC
many | TRBJ2-2 | TRBV5-1 | - | CASSVDPNTGELFF | TGCGCCAGCAGCGTGGATCCGAACACCGGGGAGCTGTTTTTT
many | TRBJ2-3 | TRBV7-9 | - | CASRLGGGDTQYF | TGTGCCAGCAGGCTAGGGGGAGGGGATACGCAGTATTTT
many | TRBJ1-2 | TRBV20-1 | TRBD1 | CSARHSGGAYGYTF | TGCAGTGCTAGACATTCAGGGGGCGCCTATGGCTACACCTTC
many | TRBJ2-6 | TRBV5-1 | - | CASSPGSSGANVLTF | TGCGCCAGCAGCCCGGGTTCCTCTGGGGCCAACGTCCTGACTTTC
- | TRBJ1-4 | TRBV25-1 | TRBD1 | CASSEIGRGAEKLFF | TGTGCCAGCAGTGAAATAGGCAGGGGGGCCGAAAAACTGTTTTTT
many | TRBJ2-5 | TRBV7-3 | - | CASSPTATQETQYF | TGTGCCAGCAGCCCCACGGCAACTCAAGAGACCCAGTACTTC
few | TRBJ1-6 | TRBV3-1 | - | CASSQDPQSSYNSPLHF | TGTGCCAGCAGCCAAGATCCCCAGAGCTCCTATAATTCACCCCTCCACTTT
many | TRBJ1-2 | TRBV7-2 | - | CASSLETDRNYGYTF | TGTGCCAGCAGCTTAGAGACAGACCGTAACTATGGCTACACCTTC
- | TRBJ2-1 | TRBV6-5 | TRBD2 | CASSGLQRGGLREQFF | TGTGCCAGCAGTGGCCTCCAGCGGGGGGGTCTTCGTGAGCAGTTCTTC
few | TRBJ2-5 | TRBV5-4 | - | CASSLGQRKETQYF | TGTGCCAGCAGCTTGGGGCAGAGAAAAGAGACCCAGTACTTC
many | TRBJ2-2 | TRBV12-3/TRBV12-4 | - | CASSMASRAGELFF | TGTGCCAGCAGTATGGCTAGCCGCGCCGGGGAGCTGTTTTTT
few | TRBJ2-5 | TRBV5-4 | TRBD1 | CASSHRGSPETQYF | TGTGCCAGCAGCCACAGGGGATCCCCGGAGACCCAGTACTTC
many | TRBJ2-7 | TRBV30 | - | CAWSPDTTSYEQYF | TGTGCCTGGAGTCCAGACACTACATCCTACGAGCAGTACTTC
few | TRBJ1-1 | TRBV7-9 | - | CASSLDGGSEAFF | TGTGCCAGCAGCTTAGACGGCGGGTCTGAAGCTTTCTTT
many | TRBJ1-1 | TRBV20-1 | TRBD1 | CSATLQGVGNTEAFF | TGCAGTGCTACCCTACAGGGGGTGGGGAACACTGAAGCTTTCTTT